This TCR beta chain came from a study of T cell responses to AZD1222 COVID-19 vaccine. This CDR3 has 12 amino acids. From germline, CDR1 is SEHNR and CDR2 FQNEAQ (reference sequence). General study points: Only a handful of AZD1222 recipients were seropositive at baseline. A reported finding is that nearly half of spike-specific TCRs target unmutated variant regions.

Produced via immunoSEQ multiplex PCR; TCRdb's table is partial and in-frame only. Here the sample spans 130,000 or so clones, roughly 89% being singletons. About this clone: What it recognizes is unknown. One end of the junction varies from germline; a read error may be responsible.

J is TRBJ1-5 and V is TRBV7-9; TRBD1 might be the D (5 bases). The sequences come from peripheral blood, collected on day 0 of AZD1222 vaccination. The origin of this receptor is an adult in good health. The CDR3 region has the DNA TGTGCCAGCAGCTTACTGGGGCAGGCTGTGGTATTT. It is translated as CASSLLGQAVVF.